This T cell receptor (beta chain) was recovered during a study of T cells after yellow fever vaccination. Overall study results and limits: Relatively few clonotypes were ones that appeared in both CD4 and CD8 compartments.

TCR cDNA, made by 5'RACE template switching, carried an added universal primer site and UMIs. From the 5' RACE reads, TCRdb called clonotypes with MiXCR, one entry per CDR3 protein. The data show around 140,000 distinct CDR3 sequences, roughly 8.2% seen once. V was cut by 0 bases and J by 5 bases, with 11 bases left in between. The CDR3 has 15 amino acids. Germline loops: CDR1 WNHNN, CDR2 SYGVQD (reference sequence). This clonotype was counted at least ten times. Its antigen is unknown. The TCR originated in a young man who received the YFV17D yellow fever vaccine. Sequencing used CD4+ T cells sorted from PBMCs, obtained 5 days after the yellow fever booster vaccination. The chain employs TRBV10-1 and TRBJ2-1; D call uncertain. The CDR3 nucleotides are TGCGCCAGCAGTGAGTCAGGGCTGGCGAACAATGAGCAGTTCTTC. Its translation is CASSESGLANNEQFF.